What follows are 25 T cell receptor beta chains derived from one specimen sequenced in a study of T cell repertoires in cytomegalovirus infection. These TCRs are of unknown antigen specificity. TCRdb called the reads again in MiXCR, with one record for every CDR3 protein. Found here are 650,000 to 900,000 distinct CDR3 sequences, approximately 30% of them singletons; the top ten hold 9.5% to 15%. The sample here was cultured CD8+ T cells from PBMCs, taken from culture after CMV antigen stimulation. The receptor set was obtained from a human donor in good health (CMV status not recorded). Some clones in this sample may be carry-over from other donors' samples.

CDR3: CASSPLGQMNTEAFF. DNA for the CDR3: TGTGCCAGCAGTCCCCTCGGACAAATGAACACTGAAGCTTTCTTT. The chain recombines TRBV12-3 or TRBV12-4 with TRBJ1-1, with a possible D match to TRBD1 (5 bases). V dropped 5 bases and J dropped 0 bases, with 13 bases sitting between them. The CDR3 length is 15 residues.

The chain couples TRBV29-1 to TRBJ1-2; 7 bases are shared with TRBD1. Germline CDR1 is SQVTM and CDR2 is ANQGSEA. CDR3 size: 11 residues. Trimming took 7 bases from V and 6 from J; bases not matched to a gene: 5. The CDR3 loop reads CSDDREDGYTF. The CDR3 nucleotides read TGCAGCGACGACAGGGAGGATGGCTACACCTTC.

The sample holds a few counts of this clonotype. CDR3 residues: CATVEGGKLFF. The CDR3 nucleotides are TGTGCCACCGTAGAAGGGGGAAAACTGTTTTTT. V is TRBV2 and J is TRBJ1-4; tentatively, D is TRBD1 (6 bases). CDR1 is SNHLY, CDR2 FYNNEI, per germline. The CDR3 is 11 amino acids. The V gene lost 10 bases and the J gene lost 10 bases, with 13 bases spanning the gap.

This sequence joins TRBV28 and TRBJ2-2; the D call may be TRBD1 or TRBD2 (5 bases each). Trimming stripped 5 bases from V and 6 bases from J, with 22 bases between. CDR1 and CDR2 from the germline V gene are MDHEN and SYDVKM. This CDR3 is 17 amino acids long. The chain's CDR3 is CASSPRPGTPMSGELFF. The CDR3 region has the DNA TGTGCCAGCAGTCCGAGACCCGGGACCCCTATGTCCGGGGAGCTGTTTTTT.

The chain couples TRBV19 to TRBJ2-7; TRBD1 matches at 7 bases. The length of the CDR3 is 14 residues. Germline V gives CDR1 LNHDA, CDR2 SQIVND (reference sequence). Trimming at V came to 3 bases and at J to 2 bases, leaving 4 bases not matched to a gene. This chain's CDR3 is CASSMWDSPYEQYF. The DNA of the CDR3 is TGTGCCAGTAGTATGTGGGACAGTCCCTACGAGCAGTACTTC. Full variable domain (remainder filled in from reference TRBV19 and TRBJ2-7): DGGITQSPKYLFRKEGQNVTLSCEQNLNHDAMYWYRQDPGQGLRLIYYSQIVNDFQKGDIAEGYSVSREKKESFPLTVTSAQKNPTAFYLCASSMWDSPYEQYFGPGTRLTVT.

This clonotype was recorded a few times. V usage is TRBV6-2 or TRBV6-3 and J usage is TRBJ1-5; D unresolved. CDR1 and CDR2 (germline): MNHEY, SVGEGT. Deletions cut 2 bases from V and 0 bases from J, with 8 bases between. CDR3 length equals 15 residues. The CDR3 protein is CASSYELYSNQPQHF. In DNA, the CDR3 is TGTGCCAGCAGTTACGAACTCTATAGCAATCAGCCCCAGCATTTT.

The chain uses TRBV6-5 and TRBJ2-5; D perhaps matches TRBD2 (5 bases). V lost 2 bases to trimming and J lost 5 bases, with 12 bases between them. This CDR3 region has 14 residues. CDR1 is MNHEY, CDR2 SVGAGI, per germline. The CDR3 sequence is CASSYRTSRETQYF. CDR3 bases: TGTGCCAGCAGTTACCGGACTTCAAGGGAGACCCAGTACTTC.

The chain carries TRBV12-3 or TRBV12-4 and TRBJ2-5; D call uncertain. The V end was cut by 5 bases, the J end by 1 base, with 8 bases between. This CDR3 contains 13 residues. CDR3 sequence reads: CASSDQIQETQYF. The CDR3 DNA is TGTGCCAGCAGTGACCAAATCCAAGAGACCCAGTACTTC.

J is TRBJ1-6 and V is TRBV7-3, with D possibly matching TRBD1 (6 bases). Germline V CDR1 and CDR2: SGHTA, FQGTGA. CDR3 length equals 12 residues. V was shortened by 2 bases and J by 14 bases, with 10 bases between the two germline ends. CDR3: CASSLVGGALHF. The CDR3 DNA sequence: TGTGCCAGCAGCTTAGTAGGGGGAGCCCTCCACTTT.

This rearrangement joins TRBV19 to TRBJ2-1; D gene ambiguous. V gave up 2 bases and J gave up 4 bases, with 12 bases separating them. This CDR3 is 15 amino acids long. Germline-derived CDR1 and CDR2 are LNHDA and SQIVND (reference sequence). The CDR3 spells CASSISHYPYNEQFF. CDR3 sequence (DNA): TGTGCCAGTAGTATATCCCACTACCCGTACAATGAGCAGTTCTTC.

CDR3 bases: TGTGCCAGCAGCCCGGGACACCCTGGCCAAGAGACCCAGTACTTC. Protein sequence: CASSPGHPGQETQYF. V is TRBV28 and J is TRBJ2-5; perhaps TRBD1 as D (6 bases). The CDR3 extends over 15 amino acids. Germline V gene data show CDR1 as MDHEN and CDR2 as SYDVKM. The ends were cut back, 6 bases at V and 1 base at J, with 15 bases in the middle.

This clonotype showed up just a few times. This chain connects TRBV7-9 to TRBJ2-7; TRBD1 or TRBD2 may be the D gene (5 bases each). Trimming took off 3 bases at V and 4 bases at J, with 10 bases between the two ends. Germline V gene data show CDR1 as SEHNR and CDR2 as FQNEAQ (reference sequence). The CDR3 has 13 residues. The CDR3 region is CASSLPGRYEQYF. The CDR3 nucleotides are TGTGCCAGCAGCTTGCCAGGGAGATACGAGCAGTACTTC.

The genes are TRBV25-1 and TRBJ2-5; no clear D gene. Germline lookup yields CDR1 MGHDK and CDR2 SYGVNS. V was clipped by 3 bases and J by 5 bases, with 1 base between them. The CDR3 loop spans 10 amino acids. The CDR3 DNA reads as TGTGCCAGCAGTGATGAGACCCAGTACTTC. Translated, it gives CASSDETQYF.

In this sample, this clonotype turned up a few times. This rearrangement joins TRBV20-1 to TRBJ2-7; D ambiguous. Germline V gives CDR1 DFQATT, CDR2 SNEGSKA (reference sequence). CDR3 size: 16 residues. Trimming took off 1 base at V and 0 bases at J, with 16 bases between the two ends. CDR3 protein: CSARGPRQTVSYEQYV. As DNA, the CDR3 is TGCAGTGCTAGAGGCCCCCGGCAGACGGTCTCCTACGAGCAGTACGTC.

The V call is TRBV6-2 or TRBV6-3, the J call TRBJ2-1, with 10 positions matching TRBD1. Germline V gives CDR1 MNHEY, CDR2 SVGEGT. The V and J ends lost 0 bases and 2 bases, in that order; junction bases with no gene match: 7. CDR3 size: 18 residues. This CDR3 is CASSYSPSDRGPYNEQFF. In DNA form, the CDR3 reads TGTGCCAGCAGTTACTCGCCGAGCGACAGGGGGCCCTACAATGAGCAGTTCTTC.

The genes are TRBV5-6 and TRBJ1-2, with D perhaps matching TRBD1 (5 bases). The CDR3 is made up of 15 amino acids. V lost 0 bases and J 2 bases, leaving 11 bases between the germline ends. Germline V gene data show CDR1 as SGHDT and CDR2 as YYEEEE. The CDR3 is CASSLVGRRNYGYTF. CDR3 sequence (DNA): TGTGCCAGCAGCTTGGTGGGGCGCCGGAACTATGGCTACACCTTC.

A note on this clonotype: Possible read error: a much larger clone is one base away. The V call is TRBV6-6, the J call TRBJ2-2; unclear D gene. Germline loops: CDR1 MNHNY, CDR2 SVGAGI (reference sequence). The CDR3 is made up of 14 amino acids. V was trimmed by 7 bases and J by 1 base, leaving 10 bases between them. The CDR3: CASNLFRNTGELFF. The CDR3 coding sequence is TGTGCCAGCAACTTATTCAGGAACACCGGGGAGCTGTTTTTT.

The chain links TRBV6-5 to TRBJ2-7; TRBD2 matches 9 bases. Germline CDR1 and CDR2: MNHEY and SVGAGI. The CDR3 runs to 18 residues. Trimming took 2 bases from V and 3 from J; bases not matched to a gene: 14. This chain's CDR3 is CASSYIEYLAGCFYEQYV. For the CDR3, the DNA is TGTGCCAGCAGTTACATCGAGTATCTAGCGGGGTGCTTCTACGAGCAGTACGTC.

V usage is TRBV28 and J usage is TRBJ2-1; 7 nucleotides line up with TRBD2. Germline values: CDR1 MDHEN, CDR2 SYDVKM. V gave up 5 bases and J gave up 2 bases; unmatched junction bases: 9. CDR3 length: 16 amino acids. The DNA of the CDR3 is TGTGCCAGCAGTCCCCTGGGCGGGGGAACCTACAATGAGCAGTTCTTC. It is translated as CASSPLGGGTYNEQFF.

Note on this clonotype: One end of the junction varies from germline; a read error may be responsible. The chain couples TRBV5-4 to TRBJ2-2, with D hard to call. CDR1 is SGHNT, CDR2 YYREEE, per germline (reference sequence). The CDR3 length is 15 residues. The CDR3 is CACSFILGNTGELFF. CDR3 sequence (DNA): TGTGCCTGCAGCTTTATCCTAGGAAACACCGGGGAGCTGTTTTTT.

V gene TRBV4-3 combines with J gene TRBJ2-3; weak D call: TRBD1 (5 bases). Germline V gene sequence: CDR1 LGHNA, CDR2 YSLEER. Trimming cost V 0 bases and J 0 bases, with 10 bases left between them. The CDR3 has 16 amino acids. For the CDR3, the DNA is TGCGCCAGCAGCCAAGATCAGGGTGAGAGCACAGATACGCAGTATTTT. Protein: CASSQDQGESTDTQYF.

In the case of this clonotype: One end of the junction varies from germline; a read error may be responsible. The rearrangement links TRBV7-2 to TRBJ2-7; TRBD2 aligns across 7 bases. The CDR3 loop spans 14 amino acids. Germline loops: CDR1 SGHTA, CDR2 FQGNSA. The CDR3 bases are TGTGCCAGCAGGTTAGGCGGGGGCTCCTACGAGCAGTACTTC. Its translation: CASRLGGGSYEQYF.

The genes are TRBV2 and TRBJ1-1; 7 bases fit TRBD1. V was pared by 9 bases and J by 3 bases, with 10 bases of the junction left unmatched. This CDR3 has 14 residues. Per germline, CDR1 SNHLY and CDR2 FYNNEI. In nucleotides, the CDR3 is TGTGCCAGTAAGAAGACAGGGTCCTACACTGAAGCTTTCTTT. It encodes CASKKTGSYTEAFF.

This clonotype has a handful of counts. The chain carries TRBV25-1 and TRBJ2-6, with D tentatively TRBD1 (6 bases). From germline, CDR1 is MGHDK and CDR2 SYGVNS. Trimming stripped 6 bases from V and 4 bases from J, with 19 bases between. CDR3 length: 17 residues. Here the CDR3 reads CASRGQIPSRGANVLTF. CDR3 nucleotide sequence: TGTGCCAGCAGAGGACAGATACCCTCTAGGGGGGCCAACGTCCTGACTTTC.

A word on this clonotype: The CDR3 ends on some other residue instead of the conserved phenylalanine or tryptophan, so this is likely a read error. Written as DNA, the CDR3 is TGTGCCAGCAGCTTGCACGCTCTGAACACTGAAGCTTTCTCT. Protein product: CASSLHALNTEAFS. This chain uses TRBV7-9 with TRBJ1-1; D not resolved. V was shortened by 3 bases and J by 0 bases, with 8 bases between the two germline ends. This CDR3 contains 14 residues. The V gene's germline CDR1 is SEHNR and CDR2 FQNEAQ (reference sequence).